This T cell receptor (beta chain) was obtained from a study of shared T cell receptors in the human thymus. Only in-frame clones appear in the TCRdb table, and some are missing; sequencing was by immunoSEQ multiplex PCR. Counted here are around 730,000 clones, 80% to 90% occurring once; the ten biggest clones make up approximately 0.01%. The CDR3 is 14 amino acids. Germline-derived CDR1 and CDR2 are SNHLY and FYNNEI. The V gene lost 6 bases and the J gene lost 5 bases, with 16 bases spanning the gap. This sample was shared with a second study, whose subject was human thymus T cells. As reported in that work: All donors were healthy Finnish infants who were undergoing corrective surgery to treat congenital heart defects. During corrective heart surgery, resections were taken, and the thymus tissue came from them.

This TCR derives from a girl under three years old with a congenital heart defect. The sample was thymocytes. The chain uses TRBV2 and TRBJ1-2, with D possibly being TRBD1 (6 bases). CDR3 coding DNA: TGTGCCAGCAGGTCAGGGGCCTCGTATTATGGCTACACCTTC. Protein sequence: CASRSGASYYGYTF.